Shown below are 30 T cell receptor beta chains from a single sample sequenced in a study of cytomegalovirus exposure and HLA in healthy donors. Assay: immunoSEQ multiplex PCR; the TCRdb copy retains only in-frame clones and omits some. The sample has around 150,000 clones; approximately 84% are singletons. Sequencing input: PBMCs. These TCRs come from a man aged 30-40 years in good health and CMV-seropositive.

CDR3 protein: CASSHQPSYEQYF. The CDR3 region has the DNA TGTGCCAGCAGCCACCAACCGAGTTACGAGCAGTACTTC. The chain employs TRBV4-2 and TRBJ2-7; no clear D gene. V lost 3 bases to trimming and J lost 4 bases, with 10 bases between them. Germline lookup yields CDR1 LGHNA and CDR2 YNFKEQ. This CDR3 has 13 residues.

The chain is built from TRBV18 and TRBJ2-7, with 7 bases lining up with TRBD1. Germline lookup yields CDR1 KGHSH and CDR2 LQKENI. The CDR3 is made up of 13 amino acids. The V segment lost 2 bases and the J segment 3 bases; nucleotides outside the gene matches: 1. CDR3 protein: CASSPGQVYEQYF. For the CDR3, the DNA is TGTGCCAGCTCACCAGGACAGGTCTACGAGCAGTACTTC.

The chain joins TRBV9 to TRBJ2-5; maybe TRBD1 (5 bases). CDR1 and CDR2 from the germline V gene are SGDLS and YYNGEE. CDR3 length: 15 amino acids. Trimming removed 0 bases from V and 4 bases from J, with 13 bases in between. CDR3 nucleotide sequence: TGTGCCAGCAGCGTAGTCCCAGGGCGCCCAGAGACCCAGTACTTC. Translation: CASSVVPGRPETQYF.

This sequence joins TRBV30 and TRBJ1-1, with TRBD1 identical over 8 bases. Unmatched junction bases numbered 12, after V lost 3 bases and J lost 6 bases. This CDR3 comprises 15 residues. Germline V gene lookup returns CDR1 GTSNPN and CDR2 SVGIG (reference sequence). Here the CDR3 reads CAWSTQHDRGPEAFF. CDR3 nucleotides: TGTGCCTGGAGCACACAACACGACAGGGGCCCTGAAGCTTTCTTT.

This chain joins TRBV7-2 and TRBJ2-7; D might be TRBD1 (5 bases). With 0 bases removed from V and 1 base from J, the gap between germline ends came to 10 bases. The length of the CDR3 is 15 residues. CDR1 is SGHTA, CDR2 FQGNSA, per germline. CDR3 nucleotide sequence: TGTGCCAGCAGCTTAGCGTGGGGCGGATCCTACGAGCAGTACTTC. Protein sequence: CASSLAWGGSYEQYF.

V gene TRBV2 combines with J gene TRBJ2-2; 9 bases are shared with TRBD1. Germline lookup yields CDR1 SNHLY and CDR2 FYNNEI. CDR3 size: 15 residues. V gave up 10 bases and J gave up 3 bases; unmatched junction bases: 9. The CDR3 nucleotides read TGTGCCATCCACCGGGACAGGGACTACACCGGGGAGCTGTTTTTT. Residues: CAIHRDRDYTGELFF.

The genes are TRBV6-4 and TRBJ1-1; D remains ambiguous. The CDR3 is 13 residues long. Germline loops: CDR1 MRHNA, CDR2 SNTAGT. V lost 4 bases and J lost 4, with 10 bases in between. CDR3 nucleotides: TGTGCCAGCAGTGCGGTAATCGGCACTGAAGCTTTCTTT. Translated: CASSAVIGTEAFF.

This CDR3 reads CATSLRMNTEAFF. In DNA, the CDR3 is TGTGCCACCAGTTTGAGGATGAACACTGAAGCTTTCTTT. V gene TRBV15 combines with J gene TRBJ1-1; D ambiguous. The V end lost 6 bases, the J end lost 0 bases, and 8 bases lay between the germline ends. This CDR3 comprises 13 residues. Germline V gene lookup returns CDR1 LNHNV and CDR2 YYDKDF (reference sequence).

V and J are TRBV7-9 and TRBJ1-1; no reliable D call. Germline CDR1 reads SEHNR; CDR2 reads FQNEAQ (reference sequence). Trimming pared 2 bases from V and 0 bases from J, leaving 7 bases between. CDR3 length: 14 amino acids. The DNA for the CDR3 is TGTGCCAGCAGCTTAACGGGAGTGAACACTGAAGCTTTCTTT. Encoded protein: CASSLTGVNTEAFF. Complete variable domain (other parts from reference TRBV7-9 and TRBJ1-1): DTGVSQNPRHKITKRGQNVTFRCDPISEHNRLYWYRQTLGQGPEFLTYFQNEAQLEKSRLLSDRFSAERPKGSFSTLEIQRTEQGDSAMYLCASSLTGVNTEAFFGQGTRLTVV.

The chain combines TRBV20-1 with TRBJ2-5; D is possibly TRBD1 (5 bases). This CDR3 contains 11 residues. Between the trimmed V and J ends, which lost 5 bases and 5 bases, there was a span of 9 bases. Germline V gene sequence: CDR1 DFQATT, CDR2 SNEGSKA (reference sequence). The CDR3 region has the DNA TGCAGTGCTCCAGGGTATGAGACCCAGTACTTC. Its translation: CSAPGYETQYF.

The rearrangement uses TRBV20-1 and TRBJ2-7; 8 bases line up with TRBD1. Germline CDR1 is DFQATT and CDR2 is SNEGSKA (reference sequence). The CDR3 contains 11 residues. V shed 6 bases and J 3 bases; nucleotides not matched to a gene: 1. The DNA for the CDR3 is TGCAGTGCAGGGACAGGCTACGAGCAGTACTTC. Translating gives CSAGTGYEQYF.

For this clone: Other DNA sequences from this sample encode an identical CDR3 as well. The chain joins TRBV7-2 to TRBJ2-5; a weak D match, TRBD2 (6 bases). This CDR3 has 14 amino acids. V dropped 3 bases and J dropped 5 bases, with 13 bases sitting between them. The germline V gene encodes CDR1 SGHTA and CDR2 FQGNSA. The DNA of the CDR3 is TGTGCCAGCAGCTTCGGGACTCCCCGGGAGACCCAGTACTTC. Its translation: CASSFGTPRETQYF.

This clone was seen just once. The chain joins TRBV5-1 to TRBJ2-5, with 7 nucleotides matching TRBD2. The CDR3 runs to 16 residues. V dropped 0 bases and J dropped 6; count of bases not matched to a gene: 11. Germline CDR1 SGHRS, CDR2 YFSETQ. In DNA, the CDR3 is TGCGCCAGCAGCTTGGCAGAAAGCGGGATTAGTAAGACCCAGTACTTC. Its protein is CASSLAESGISKTQYF. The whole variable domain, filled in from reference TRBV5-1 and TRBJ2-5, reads KAGVTQTPRYLIKTRGQQVTLSCSPISGHRSVSWYQQTPGQGLQFLFEYFSETQRNKGNFPGRFSGRQFSNSRSEMNVSTLELGDSALYLCASSLAESGISKTQYFGPGTRLLVL.

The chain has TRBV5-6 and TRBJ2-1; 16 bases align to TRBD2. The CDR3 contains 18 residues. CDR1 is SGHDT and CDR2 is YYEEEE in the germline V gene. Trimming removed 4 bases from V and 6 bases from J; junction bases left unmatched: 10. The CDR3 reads CASSLLPGTSGRANEQFF. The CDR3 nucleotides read TGTGCCAGCAGCCTACTCCCCGGGACTAGCGGGAGGGCCAATGAGCAGTTCTTC.

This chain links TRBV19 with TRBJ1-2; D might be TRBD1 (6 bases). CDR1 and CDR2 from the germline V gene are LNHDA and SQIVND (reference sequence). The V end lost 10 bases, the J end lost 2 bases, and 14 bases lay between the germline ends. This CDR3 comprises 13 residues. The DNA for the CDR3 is TGTGCCACAAGGGGTCAGGGGAACTATGGCTACACCTTC. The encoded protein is CATRGQGNYGYTF.

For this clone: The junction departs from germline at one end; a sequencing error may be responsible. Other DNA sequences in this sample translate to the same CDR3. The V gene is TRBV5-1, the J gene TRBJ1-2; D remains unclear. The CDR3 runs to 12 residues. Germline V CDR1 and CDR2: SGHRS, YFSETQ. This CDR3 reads CASSADYYGYTF. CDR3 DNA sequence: TGCGCCAGCAGCGCGGATTATTATGGCTATACCTTC.

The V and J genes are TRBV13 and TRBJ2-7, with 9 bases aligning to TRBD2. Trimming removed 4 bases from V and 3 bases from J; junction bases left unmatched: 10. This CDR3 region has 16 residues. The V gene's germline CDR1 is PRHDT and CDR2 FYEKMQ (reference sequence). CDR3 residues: CASSWGSSGVLYEQYF. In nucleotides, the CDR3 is TGTGCCAGCAGCTGGGGGTCTAGCGGGGTTCTCTACGAGCAGTACTTC. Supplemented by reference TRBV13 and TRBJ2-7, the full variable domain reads AAGVIQSPRHLIKEKRETATLKCYPIPRHDTVYWYQQGPGQDPQFLISFYEKMQSDKGSIPDRFSAQQFSDYHSELNMSSLELGDSALYFCASSWGSSGVLYEQYFGPGTRLTVT.

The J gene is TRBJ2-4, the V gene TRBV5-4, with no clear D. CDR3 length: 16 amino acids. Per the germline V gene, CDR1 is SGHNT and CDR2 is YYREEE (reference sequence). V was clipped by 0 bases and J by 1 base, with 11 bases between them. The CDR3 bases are TGTGCCAGCAGCTTGGACACCCTCAGGGCCAAAAACATTCAGTACTTC. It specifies CASSLDTLRAKNIQYF.

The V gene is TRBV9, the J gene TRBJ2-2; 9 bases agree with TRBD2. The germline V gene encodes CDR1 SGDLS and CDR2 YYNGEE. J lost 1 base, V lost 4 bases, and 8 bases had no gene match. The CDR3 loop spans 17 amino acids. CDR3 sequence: CASSSSGGGRNTGELFF. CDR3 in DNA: TGTGCCAGCAGCAGTAGCGGGGGCGGGAGGAACACCGGGGAGCTGTTTTTT.

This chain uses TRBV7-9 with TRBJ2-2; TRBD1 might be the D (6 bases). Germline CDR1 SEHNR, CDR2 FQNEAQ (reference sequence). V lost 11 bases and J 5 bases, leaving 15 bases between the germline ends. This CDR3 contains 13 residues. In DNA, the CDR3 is TGTGCCGGCGCAGGGGTAGAGACCGGGGAGCTGTTTTTT. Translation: CAGAGVETGELFF.

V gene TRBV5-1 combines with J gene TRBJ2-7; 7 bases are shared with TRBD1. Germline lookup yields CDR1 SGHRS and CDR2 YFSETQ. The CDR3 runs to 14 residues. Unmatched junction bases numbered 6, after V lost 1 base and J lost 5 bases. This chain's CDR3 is CASSLWQGQNEQYF. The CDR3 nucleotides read TGCGCCAGCAGCTTGTGGCAGGGACAGAACGAGCAGTACTTC.

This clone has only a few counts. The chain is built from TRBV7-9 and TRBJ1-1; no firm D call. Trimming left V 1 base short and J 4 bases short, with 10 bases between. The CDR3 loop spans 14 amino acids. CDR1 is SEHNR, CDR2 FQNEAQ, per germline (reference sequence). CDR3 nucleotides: TGTGCCAGCAGCTTAGTTGGCACCTTCACTGAAGCTTTCTTT. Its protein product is CASSLVGTFTEAFF.

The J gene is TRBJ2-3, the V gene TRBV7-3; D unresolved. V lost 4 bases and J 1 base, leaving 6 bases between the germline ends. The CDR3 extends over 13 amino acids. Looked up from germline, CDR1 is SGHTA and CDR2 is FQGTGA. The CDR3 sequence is CASSSSGTDTQYF. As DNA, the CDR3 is TGTGCCAGCAGCTCCTCAGGCACAGATACGCAGTATTTT.

The DNA for the CDR3 is TGTGCCAGCAGTCGTCAGACAGGGGCGGGGGACACTGAAGCTTTCTTT. Translated: CASSRQTGAGDTEAFF. The chain combines TRBV27 with TRBJ1-1; 8 bases line up with TRBD1. The V segment lost 5 bases and the J segment 3 bases; nucleotides outside the gene matches: 11. The length of the CDR3 is 16 residues. Per the germline V gene, CDR1 is MNHEY and CDR2 is SMNVEV (reference sequence).

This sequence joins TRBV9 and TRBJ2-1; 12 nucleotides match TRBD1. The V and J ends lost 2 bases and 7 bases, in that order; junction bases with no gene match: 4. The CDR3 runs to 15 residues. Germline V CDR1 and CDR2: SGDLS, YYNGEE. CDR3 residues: CASSVGTGGTNEQFF. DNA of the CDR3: TGTGCCAGCAGCGTCGGGACAGGGGGCACGAATGAGCAGTTCTTC.

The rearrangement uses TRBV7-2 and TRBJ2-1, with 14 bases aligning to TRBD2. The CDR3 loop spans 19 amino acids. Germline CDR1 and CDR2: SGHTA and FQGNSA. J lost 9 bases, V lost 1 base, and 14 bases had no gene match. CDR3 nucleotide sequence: TGTGCCAGCAGCTTAGGCCCCATGGACAGGGGACTAGCGGGAGTTGAGCAGTTCTTC. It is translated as CASSLGPMDRGLAGVEQFF.

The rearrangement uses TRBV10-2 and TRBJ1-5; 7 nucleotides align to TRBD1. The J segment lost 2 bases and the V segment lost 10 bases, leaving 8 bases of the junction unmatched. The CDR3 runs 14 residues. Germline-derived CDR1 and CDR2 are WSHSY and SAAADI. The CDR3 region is CATNRGGGNQPQHF. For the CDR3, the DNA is TGCGCCACCAACAGGGGAGGCGGCAATCAGCCCCAGCATTTT.

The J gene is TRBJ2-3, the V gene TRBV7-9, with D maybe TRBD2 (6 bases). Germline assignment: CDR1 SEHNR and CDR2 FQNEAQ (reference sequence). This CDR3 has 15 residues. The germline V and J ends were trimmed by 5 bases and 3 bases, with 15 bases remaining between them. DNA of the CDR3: TGTGCCAGCAGCAGCACCGAGGCGGGAACAGATACGCAGTATTTT. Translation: CASSSTEAGTDTQYF.

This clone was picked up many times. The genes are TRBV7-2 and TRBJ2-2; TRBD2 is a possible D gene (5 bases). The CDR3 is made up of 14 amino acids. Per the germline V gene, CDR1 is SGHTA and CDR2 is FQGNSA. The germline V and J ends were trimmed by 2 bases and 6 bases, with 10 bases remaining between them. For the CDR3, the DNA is TGTGCCAGCAGCTTATCGGGAAAGTCCGGGGAGCTGTTTTTT. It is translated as CASSLSGKSGELFF.

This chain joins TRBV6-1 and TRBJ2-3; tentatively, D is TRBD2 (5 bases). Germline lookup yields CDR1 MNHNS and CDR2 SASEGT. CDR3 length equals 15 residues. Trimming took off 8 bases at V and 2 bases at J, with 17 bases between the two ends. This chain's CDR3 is CASSSQATITDTQYF. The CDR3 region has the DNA TGTGCCAGCTCCTCCCAGGCGACTATCACAGATACGCAGTATTTT.